This TCR beta chain was documented in a study of Graves' ophthalmopathy and Graves' hyperthyroidism. Overall study context: Stable hyperthyroidism denotes an absence of ophthalmopathy throughout 18 months of follow-up. Study-wide results and caveats: In separating ophthalmopathy from stable hyperthyroidism, a 13-signature model achieved 87.88% sensitivity and 75% to 84% specificity.

Amplification from RNA transcripts yielded the TCR beta CDR3 regions. After a first-round RT-PCR with HTBI primers, a second-round multiplex PCR was run. MiXCR was run by TCRdb on the multiplex PCR reads, yielding one entry per CDR3 protein. Of some 1.1 million distinct CDR3 sequences detected, roughly 35% appear once; the ten largest clones hold roughly 10%. This clonotype was counted at least ten times. The antigen is undetermined. CDR1 is SGHRS and CDR2 is YFSETQ in the germline V gene. CDR3 length: 15 residues. With 2 bases removed from V and 3 bases from J, the gap between germline ends came to 11 bases. New diagnoses, under 2 months' duration, and ages 18 to 65 characterized the hyperthyroidism patients. Clinicians diagnosed using symptoms, serum thyroxine, TRAb, thyroid ultrasound and orbital computed tomography.

The sample consisted of peripheral blood or thyroid tissue (not recorded which). The chain joins TRBV5-1 to TRBJ2-2; either TRBD1 or TRBD2 may supply D (6 bases each). This clonotype originated in an adult man with Graves' hyperthyroidism. This CDR3 is CASSLRRGYTGELFF. The CDR3, as DNA: TGCGCCAGCAGCTTACGGAGGGGGTACACCGGGGAGCTGTTTTTT.